This is a list of T cell receptor beta chains from one sample in a study of blood T cell repertoires in COVID-19. Some clones are missing from TCRdb's copy, which holds only in-frame ones; the method was immunoSEQ multiplex PCR. The table records about 34,000 clones, roughly 75% of them present only once. Sequencing was carried out using peripheral blood. Every receptor here comes from a man of 80 years or more with active or convalescent COVID-19. Both conserved end residues are part of each CDR3. The order of the fields is CDR3 protein, CDR3 DNA, clone size, D gene, J gene, V gene. D genes are given only for firm matches. Rows may omit the clone size; those that give it use once, few, many or a size class.

CASSPHYEQYF	TGTGCCAGCAGCCCCCACTACGAGCAGTACTTC	-	-	TRBJ2-7	TRBV2
CASSVAGGPAYRYEQYF	TGTGCCAGCAGTGTTGCGGGAGGGCCCGCTTACCGCTACGAGCAGTACTTC	-	TRBD2	TRBJ2-7	TRBV2
CASSTPGQSYGYTF	TGTGCCAGCAGTACTCCGGGACAGTCCTATGGCTACACCTTC	-	TRBD1	TRBJ1-2	TRBV28
CASSLAPGKGGYTF	TGCGCCAGCAGCTTGGCCCCAGGGAAAGGTGGCTACACCTTC	-	-	TRBJ1-2	TRBV5-1
CASSGLERIVNEQFF	TGTGCCAGCAGTGGTCTGGAGCGAATAGTCAATGAGCAGTTCTTC	-	-	TRBJ2-1	TRBV2
CASRYPGQGDYGYTF	TGTGCCAGCAGGTACCCGGGACAGGGGGACTATGGCTACACCTTC	-	TRBD1	TRBJ1-2	TRBV28
CASSQVGTANQPQHF	TGTGCCAGCAGCCAGGTTGGGACAGCTAATCAGCCCCAGCATTTT	-	TRBD1	TRBJ1-5	TRBV16
CASSEPDRGRYTQYF	TGCGCCAGCAGTGAGCCTGACAGGGGTCGATATACGCAGTATTTT	-	TRBD1	TRBJ2-3	TRBV10-1
CASSYGQREPDTQYF	TGTGCCAGCAGTTACGGTCAGCGGGAGCCAGATACGCAGTATTTT	-	TRBD2	TRBJ2-3	TRBV6-6
CASGTTLRVGANVLTF	TGTGCTAGTGGTACCACCCTCAGGGTTGGGGCCAACGTCCTGACTTTC	many	-	TRBJ2-6	TRBV12-5
CASSQGTSWAGREQFF	TGTGCCAGCAGCCAAGGGACTAGCTGGGCCGGGCGTGAGCAGTTCTTC	-	TRBD2	TRBJ2-1	TRBV3-1/TRBV3-2
CASGARSGANVLTF	TGTGCCAGCGGAGCGAGGTCTGGGGCCAACGTCCTGACTTTC	-	-	TRBJ2-6	TRBV7-9
CASSPTAFQETQYF	TGTGCCAGCTCACCAACAGCCTTCCAAGAGACCCAGTACTTC	-	-	TRBJ2-5	TRBV18
CASSPSGSGVYEQYF	TGTGCCAGCAGCCCTAGCGGGAGCGGTGTCTACGAGCAGTACTTC	-	TRBD2	TRBJ2-7	TRBV7-6
CASSPFLSYTDTQYF	TGTGCCAGCAGCCCCTTCCTAAGTTACACAGATACGCAGTATTTT	-	-	TRBJ2-3	TRBV7-8
CASSPFDIANYGYTF	TGTGCCAGCAGTCCATTCGACATAGCTAACTATGGCTACACCTTC	-	-	TRBJ1-2	TRBV5-4
CASSTLQGLYEQYF	TGTGCCAGCAGTACCCTACAGGGTCTATACGAGCAGTACTTC	few	-	TRBJ2-7	TRBV27
CASSPDSYTDTQYF	TGTGCCAGCAGTCCAGACAGTTACACAGATACGCAGTATTTT	-	-	TRBJ2-3	TRBV6-5
CASSLGFLSDLGGQYF	TGTGCCAGCAGCTTGGGTTTTTTGTCCGACTTAGGGGGACAGTACTTC	-	-	TRBJ2-7	TRBV11-3
CASSLASGVRGEAFF	TGCGCCAGCAGCTTGGCCTCAGGGGTAAGGGGTGAAGCTTTCTTT	-	-	TRBJ1-1	TRBV5-1
CSVEYGIQNIQYF	TGCAGCGTTGAATACGGGATACAAAACATTCAGTACTTC	-	-	TRBJ2-4	TRBV29-1
CSASRAGGLDTQYF	TGCAGTGCTAGTCGGGCAGGGGGCTTGGATACGCAGTATTTT	-	TRBD1	TRBJ2-3	TRBV20-1
CASSAPSTSQDTQYF	TGTGCCAGCAGCGCACCTTCCACTAGTCAAGATACGCAGTATTTT	once	-	TRBJ2-3	TRBV9
CASSGASRGQYF	TGTGCCAGCAGCGGAGCGAGTCGGGGGCAGTACTTC	-	-	TRBJ2-7	TRBV27
CASSRLAGTYEQYF	TGTGCCAGTAGTCGTCTAGCGGGCACCTACGAGCAGTACTTC	-	TRBD2	TRBJ2-7	TRBV19
CSVDLDRGNGYTF	TGCAGCGTTGATTTGGACAGGGGGAATGGCTACACCTTC	-	TRBD1	TRBJ1-2	TRBV29-1
CAIMGNGDTDTQYF	TGTGCCATCATGGGTAACGGGGACACAGATACGCAGTATTTT	-	-	TRBJ2-3	TRBV10-3
CAISAEQGRPQYF	TGTGCCATCAGCGCAGAACAGGGGAGACCGCAGTATTTT	once	TRBD1	TRBJ2-3	TRBV10-3
CASSNVRASGSKGANVLTF	TGTGCCAGCAGCAACGTCCGGGCTAGCGGGAGTAAAGGGGCCAACGTCCTGACTTTC	-	TRBD2	TRBJ2-6	TRBV11-2
CASSFQNSPLHF	TGTGCCAGCAGCTTCCAGAATTCACCCCTCCACTTT	-	-	TRBJ1-6	TRBV7-9
CASSMGQGSADTQYF	TGTGCCAGTAGTATGGGACAGGGGTCCGCAGATACGCAGTATTTT	once	TRBD1	TRBJ2-3	TRBV19
CASSDNPGYYEQYF	TGTGCCAGCAGTGACAATCCAGGCTACTACGAGCAGTACTTC	-	-	TRBJ2-7	TRBV2
CASSLGGHFSGNTIYF	TGTGCCAGCAGCTTAGGGGGACACTTCTCTGGAAACACCATATATTTT	-	-	TRBJ1-3	TRBV11-2
CASSEQGLEDTQYF	TGTGCCAGCAGTGAACAGGGGTTAGAGGATACGCAGTATTTT	-	TRBD1	TRBJ2-3	TRBV7-2
CASSLARDSRGYTF	TGTGCCAGCAGCTTAGCGCGGGACAGTCGTGGCTACACCTTC	-	TRBD1	TRBJ1-2	TRBV7-2
CASSLVTSGTYSYEQYF	TGTGCCAGCAGCTTAGTAACTAGCGGGACTTATTCCTACGAGCAGTACTTC	-	TRBD2	TRBJ2-7	TRBV7-2
CSVGGKGSVHEQFF	TGCAGCGTTGGAGGGAAGGGTTCGGTCCATGAGCAGTTCTTC	-	-	TRBJ2-1	TRBV29-1
CASRYGLAGGSSYNEQFF	TGTGCCAGCAGATATGGACTAGCGGGAGGGAGCTCCTACAATGAGCAGTTCTTC	-	TRBD2	TRBJ2-1	TRBV5-4
CASSLTVRSTEAFF	TGTGCCAGCAGCTTGACAGTGCGAAGCACTGAAGCTTTCTTT	-	-	TRBJ1-1	TRBV11-2